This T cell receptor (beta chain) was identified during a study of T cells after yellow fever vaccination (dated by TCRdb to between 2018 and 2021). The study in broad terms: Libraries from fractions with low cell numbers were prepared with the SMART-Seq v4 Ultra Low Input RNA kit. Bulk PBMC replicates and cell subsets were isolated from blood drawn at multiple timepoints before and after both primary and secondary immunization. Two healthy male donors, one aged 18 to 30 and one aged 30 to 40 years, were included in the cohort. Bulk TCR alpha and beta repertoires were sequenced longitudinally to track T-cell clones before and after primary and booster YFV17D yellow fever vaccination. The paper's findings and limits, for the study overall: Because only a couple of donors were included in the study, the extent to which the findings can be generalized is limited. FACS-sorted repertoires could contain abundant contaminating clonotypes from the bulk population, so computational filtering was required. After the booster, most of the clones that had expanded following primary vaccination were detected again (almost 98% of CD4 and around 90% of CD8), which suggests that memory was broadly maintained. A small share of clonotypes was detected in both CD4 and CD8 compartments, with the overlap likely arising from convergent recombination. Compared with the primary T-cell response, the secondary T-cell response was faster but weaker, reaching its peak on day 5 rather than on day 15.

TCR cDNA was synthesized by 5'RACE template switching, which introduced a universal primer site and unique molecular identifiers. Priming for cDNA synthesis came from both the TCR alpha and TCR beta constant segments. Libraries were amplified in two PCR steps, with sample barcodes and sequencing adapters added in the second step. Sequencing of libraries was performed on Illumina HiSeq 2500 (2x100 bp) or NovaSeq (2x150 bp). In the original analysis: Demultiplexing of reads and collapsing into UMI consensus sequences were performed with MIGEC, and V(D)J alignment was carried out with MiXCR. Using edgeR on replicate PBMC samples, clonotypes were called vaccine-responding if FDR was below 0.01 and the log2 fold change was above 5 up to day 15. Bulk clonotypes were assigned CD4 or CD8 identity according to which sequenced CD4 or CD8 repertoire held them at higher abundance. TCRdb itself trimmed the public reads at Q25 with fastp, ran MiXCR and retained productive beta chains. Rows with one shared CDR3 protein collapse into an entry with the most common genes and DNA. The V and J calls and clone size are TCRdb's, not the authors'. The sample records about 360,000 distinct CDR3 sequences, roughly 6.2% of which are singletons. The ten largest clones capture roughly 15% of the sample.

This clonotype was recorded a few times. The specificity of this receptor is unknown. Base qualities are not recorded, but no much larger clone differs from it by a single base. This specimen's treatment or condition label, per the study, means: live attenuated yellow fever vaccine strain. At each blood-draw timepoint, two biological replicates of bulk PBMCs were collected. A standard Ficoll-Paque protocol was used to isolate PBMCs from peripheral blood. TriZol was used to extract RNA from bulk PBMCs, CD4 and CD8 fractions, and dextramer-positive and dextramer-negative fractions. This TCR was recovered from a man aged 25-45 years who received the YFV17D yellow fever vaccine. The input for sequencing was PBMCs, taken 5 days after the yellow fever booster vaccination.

CDR3 region: CASSVVGSSYEQYF. The DNA reads as follows: TGTGCCAGCAGCGTAGTCGGGAGCTCCTACGAGCAGTACTTC. This sequence uses TRBV9 and TRBJ2-7; a tentative D call is TRBD2 (6 bases match). Sequences SGDLS (CDR1) and YYNGEE (CDR2) are obtained from the germline V gene. Taken from cysteine to phenylalanine, the CDR3 has 14 residues. Only the CDR3 DNA is retained, 42 bases long and in frame from the first base. Between the V and J ends, shortened by 0 bases and 0 bases respectively, the junction contains 7 bases.